The 11 T cell receptor beta chains given below trace back to one sample, sequenced in a study of blood T cell repertoires in COVID-19. The assay was immunoSEQ multiplex PCR, and TCRdb's table has in-frame clones only and misses some. This sample has about 190,000 clones, with roughly four fifths found just once. Sequencing was carried out using peripheral blood. The source is a man younger than 40 with active or convalescent COVID-19.

This clone was counted a few times. The chain has TRBV6-4 and TRBJ1-2; the D gene is possibly TRBD1 (5 bases). Germline V gene lookup returns CDR1 MRHNA and CDR2 SNTAGT. The CDR3 has 17 residues. V was clipped by 1 base and J by 0 bases, with 15 bases between them. CDR3 in amino acids: CASSDYPRDSTNYGYTF. DNA of the CDR3: TGTGCCAGCAGTGACTACCCCCGAGACAGTACTAACTATGGCTACACCTTC.

The chain employs TRBV7-8 and TRBJ2-2; 13 bases are a match to TRBD2. The germline V gene has CDR1 SGHVS and CDR2 FQNEAQ. The CDR3 length is 18 residues. The J segment lost 0 bases and the V segment lost 5 bases, leaving 6 bases of the junction unmatched. For the CDR3, the DNA is TGTGCCAGCAGCCGGACTAGCGGGGGCGGAGCGAACACCGGGGAGCTGTTTTTT. Protein sequence: CASSRTSGGGANTGELFF.

In DNA, the CDR3 is TGCGCCAGCAGCTTCAAGGGGGAGGAAGCTTTCTTT. The encoded protein is CASSFKGEEAFF. The rearrangement uses TRBV5-1 and TRBJ1-1; the D gene is possibly TRBD1 (6 bases). CDR1 and CDR2 from the germline V gene are SGHRS and YFSETQ. The V end was cut by 2 bases, the J end by 8 bases, with 10 bases between. CDR3 length equals 12 residues. The full variable domain, its missing parts supplied by reference TRBV5-1 and TRBJ1-1, is KAGVTQTPRYLIKTRGQQVTLSCSPISGHRSVSWYQQTPGQGLQFLFEYFSETQRNKGNFPGRFSGRQFSNSRSEMNVSTLELGDSALYLCASSFKGEEAFFGQGTRLTVV.

This sequence joins TRBV6-2 or TRBV6-3 and TRBJ1-4; D unresolved. The length of the CDR3 is 15 residues. V lost 0 bases and J lost 6, with 11 bases in between. CDR1 is MNHEY and CDR2 is SVGEGT in the germline V gene. The CDR3 is CASSYSESPYEKLFF. Written as DNA, the CDR3 is TGTGCCAGCAGTTACTCGGAGAGTCCCTATGAAAAACTGTTTTTT.

The V and J genes are TRBV18 and TRBJ2-3; 11 bases agree with TRBD2. The CDR3 sequence is 16 residues long. From germline, CDR1 is KGHSH and CDR2 LQKENI. With V trimmed by 4 bases and J by 4 bases, 7 bases remained unmatched. The CDR3 nucleotides read TGTGCCAGCTCACAAGAGACTAGCGGGGCGGCAGATACGCAGTATTTT. It is translated as CASSQETSGAADTQYF.

The chain combines TRBV6-2 or TRBV6-3 with TRBJ2-3, with D perhaps TRBD2 (5 bases). Trimming cost V 2 bases and J 0 bases, with 18 bases left between them. CDR1 MNHEY and CDR2 SVGEGT come from the germline V gene. The CDR3 runs 18 residues. CDR3 in DNA: TGTGCCAGCAGTTACGACAAGAGCGGAGCTCCTAGCACAGATACGCAGTATTTT. It yields the protein CASSYDKSGAPSTDTQYF.

This clone rates as medium-sized. The genes are TRBV9 and TRBJ1-5; D not certain. Trimming took off 0 bases at V and 5 bases at J, with 12 bases between the two ends. CDR1 is SGDLS, CDR2 YYNGEE, per germline. The CDR3 loop spans 15 amino acids. The CDR3 protein is CASSVEAQAYQPQHF. CDR3 coding DNA: TGTGCCAGCAGCGTAGAGGCCCAGGCGTATCAGCCCCAGCATTTT.

The chain recombines TRBV30 with TRBJ1-1; the D gene is possibly TRBD1 (6 bases). The CDR3 is 16 residues long. With 4 bases removed from V and 4 bases from J, the gap between germline ends came to 22 bases. From germline, CDR1 is GTSNPN and CDR2 SVGIG (reference sequence). Here the CDR3 reads CAWKKTGPRLGTEAFF. CDR3 nucleotides: TGTGCCTGGAAGAAAACAGGGCCACGGTTGGGCACTGAAGCTTTCTTT.

Here the CDR3 reads CASSAFRDRGGNEQFF. The DNA for the CDR3 is TGCGCCAGCAGTGCATTCCGGGACAGGGGTGGAAATGAGCAGTTCTTC. The chain joins TRBV5-1 to TRBJ2-1, with 10 bases that match TRBD1. In germline, CDR1 is SGHRS, CDR2 YFSETQ. V lost 5 bases and J lost 7; bases outside the gene matches: 12. This CDR3 region has 16 residues.

The sample holds a few counts of this clone. J is TRBJ2-5 and V is TRBV19; D not resolved. Per germline, CDR1 LNHDA and CDR2 SQIVND (reference sequence). The CDR3 has 15 amino acids. Trimming removed 3 bases at V and 5 bases at J, with 16 bases between. The CDR3 nucleotides read TGTGCCAGTAGTATCCCCGGGTCAAGAGTGGAGACCCAGTACTTC. Translation gives CASSIPGSRVETQYF.

In its sample, this clone was seen a few times. V is TRBV3-1 (or the pseudogene TRBV3-2) and J is TRBJ2-7; D not certain. The CDR3 length is 11 residues. Trimming shortened V by 2 bases and J by 5 bases, and 4 bases separated the two germline ends. Germline CDR1 LGHDT, CDR2 YNNKEL (reference sequence). The CDR3 sequence is CASSQLDEQYF. Here the CDR3 DNA reads TGTGCCAGCAGCCAACTAGACGAGCAGTACTTC.